The 11 T cell receptor beta chains presented below share a single source sample, sequenced in a study of T cell repertoires in cytomegalovirus infection. MiXCR, run by TCRdb on the reads, gives a single entry per CDR3 protein. Here the sample spans hundreds of thousands of distinct CDR3 sequences, about 31% being singletons. No antigen has been assigned to these receptors. The input for sequencing was cultured CD8+ T cells from PBMCs, taken from culture after CMV antigen stimulation. These receptors were obtained from a human donor in good health (CMV status not recorded). Some clones in this sample may be carry-over from other donors' samples.

The chain uses TRBV12-3 or TRBV12-4 and TRBJ2-7; either TRBD1 or TRBD2 may fit D (5 bases each). There are 17 residues in the CDR3. V dropped 7 bases and J dropped 6 bases, with 28 bases sitting between them. In nucleotides, the CDR3 is TGTGCCAGCAAACCCTCGGGACGGGGTAAAAACACATCCGAGCAGTACTTC. Residues: CASKPSGRGKNTSEQYF.

The table lists this clonotype with many counts. One junction end does not reproduce the germline sequence, and a read error may be involved. The V gene is TRBV5-1, the J gene TRBJ1-5, with D unclear. The length of the CDR3 is 15 residues. Germline lookup yields CDR1 SGHRS and CDR2 YFSETQ. Here the CDR3 reads CASSLGTGSNQPQHF. CDR3 sequence (DNA): TGTGCCAGCAGCTTAGGAACGGGGAGCAATCAGCCCCAGCATTTT.

The rearrangement joins TRBV7-8 to TRBJ2-4; tentatively, D is TRBD1 or TRBD2 (5 bases each). CDR3 length: 16 amino acids. Germline lookup yields CDR1 SGHVS and CDR2 FQNEAQ. V lost 5 bases and J lost 3, with 17 bases in between. CDR3 sequence reads: CASSPGAAPGKNIQYF. CDR3 bases: TGTGCCAGCAGCCCCGGGGCTGCCCCCGGCAAAAACATTCAGTACTTC.

The rearrangement links TRBV4-3 to TRBJ1-4; unclear D gene. V shed 0 bases and J shed 11 bases, with 16 bases lying between them. CDR1 is LGHNA, CDR2 YSLEER, per germline. The length of the CDR3 is 15 residues. The CDR3 nucleotides read TGCGCCAGCAGCCAAGATGGGCCGGGGATGGGGAAACTGTTTTTT. Protein: CASSQDGPGMGKLFF.

On this clonotype: An end of the junction does not agree with germline; a read error may underlie this. This sequence joins TRBV7-3 and TRBJ2-6; a weak D match, TRBD1 (5 bases). Germline V gene lookup returns CDR1 SGHTA and CDR2 FQGTGA. The CDR3 extends over 16 amino acids. The CDR3 region is CASSGPSVSGANVPTF. As DNA, the CDR3 is TGTGCCAGCAGCGGTCCGTCAGTCTCTGGGGCCAACGTCCCGACTTTC.

This clonotype occurred many times. The V and J genes are TRBV27 and TRBJ1-1, with a tentative D call TRBD1 (5 bases). CDR1 is MNHEY, CDR2 SMNVEV, per germline (reference sequence). V lost 6 bases, J lost 0 bases, and 11 bases lay in between. The length of the CDR3 is 14 residues. The CDR3 region is CASSFGGMNTEAFF. In nucleotides, the CDR3 is TGTGCCAGCAGCTTCGGGGGTATGAACACTGAAGCTTTCTTT.

This clonotype appeared many times. V usage is TRBV12-3 or TRBV12-4 and J usage is TRBJ1-3; possible D gene TRBD1, 5 bases. The CDR3 contains 14 residues. V lost 6 bases and J lost 0, with 9 bases in between. DNA of the CDR3: TGTGCCAGCAGCTGGGGACTCTCTGGAAACACCATATATTTT. Amino acids: CASSWGLSGNTIYF.

V usage is TRBV7-9 and J usage is TRBJ2-5; D call uncertain. The CDR3 has 15 amino acids. The germline V gene encodes CDR1 SEHNR and CDR2 FQNEAQ (reference sequence). Trimming cost V 5 bases and J 1 base, with 14 bases left between them. Here the CDR3 DNA reads TGTGCCAGCAGCCCCCCCGGCTCGGGCCAAGAGACCCAGTACTTC. Translated: CASSPPGSGQETQYF.

This clonotype turned up a few times. The rearrangement joins TRBV7-2 to TRBJ1-1; no clear D. This CDR3 is 15 amino acids long. CDR1 and CDR2 (germline): SGHTA, FQGNSA. Trimming pared 5 bases from V and 2 bases from J, leaving 15 bases between. The CDR3 nucleotides are TGTGCCAGCAGCCATAGGTCCGGGGTAAACACTGAAGCTTTCTTT. It yields the protein CASSHRSGVNTEAFF.

J is TRBJ2-1 and V is TRBV7-6; TRBD2 matches 13 bases. This CDR3 has 21 residues. The germline gives CDR1 SGHVS, CDR2 FNYEAQ. After removal of 1 base from V and 4 bases from J, the junction contained 16 bases not matched to a gene. The CDR3 DNA reads TGTGCCAGCAGCTTAGAGTTAGAGGGAGAGGGACTAGCGGGGCATTACAATGAGCAGTTCTTC. The encoded protein is CASSLELEGEGLAGHYNEQFF.

As concerns this clonotype: This may stem from a read error, because a much larger clone lies one nucleotide away. The V call is TRBV20-1, the J call TRBJ1-2; D is possibly TRBD1 (5 bases). Looked up from germline, CDR1 is DFQATT and CDR2 is SNEGSKA (reference sequence). CDR3 length: 14 residues. CDR3 DNA sequence: TGCAGTGCTAGAGGCCAGCCCAGGGTTTATGTCTACACCTTC. Amino acid sequence: CSARGQPRVYVYTF.